This T cell receptor beta chain originates from a study of regulatory T cells in long-lasting Graves disease. This clonotype was seen at least ten times. Per germline, CDR1 GTSNPN and CDR2 SVGIG (reference sequence). V was cut by 0 bases and J by 3 bases, with 17 bases left in between. The CDR3 sequence is 16 residues long. Specified time point: persistent/refractory GD, antithyroid drugs over 5 years with positive TRAb. After RNA was extracted from PBMCs, the TCR library was made from it. Building of the TCR beta libraries involved iRepertoire HTBI primers and Arm-PCR of CDR3 regions. TCRdb ran MiXCR on the multiplex PCR reads and lists one entry per CDR3 protein. Here the sample spans 400,000 to 450,000 distinct CDR3 sequences, 23% being singletons.

The chain uses TRBV30 and TRBJ2-5; D is unclear. The sequencing here drew on peripheral blood mononuclear cells (PBMCs), taken when the disease was refractory, from a patient treated with antithyroid drugs. This clonotype was sampled from a female donor with Graves disease. In nucleotides, the CDR3 is TGTGCCTGGAGTGTACGGGTAGGGCTGGATAAAGAGACCCAGTACTTC. This sequence encodes CAWSVRVGLDKETQYF.